This T cell receptor beta chain was obtained from a study of cytomegalovirus exposure and HLA in healthy donors. Study-level background: The same platform as the roughly 700 first-cohort repertoires was used for the 95 to 150 validation repertoires, a later analysis reported. Study results and limitations: There were a few CMV-associated chains whose specificity for CMV antigens was confirmed in vitro. The study listed 150 to 200 cytomegalovirus-associated TCR beta chains. As was reported, the classifier diagnosed cytomegalovirus status with high specificity and sensitivity.

Libraries were prepared by immunoSEQ multiplex PCR; TCRdb keeps only in-frame clonotypes and omits some of them. In the table there are approximately 64,000 clones, around 89% of which are singletons. For this clone: Antigen specificity is unknown.

Germline loops: CDR1 SGDLS, CDR2 YYNGEE. V dropped 0 bases and J dropped 1 base, with 10 bases sitting between them. The CDR3 loop spans 16 amino acids. The chain uses TRBV9 and TRBJ2-2; D may be TRBD2 (6 bases). Material: PBMCs. The source of this sequence is a woman younger than 30 in good health and CMV-seronegative. CDR3 loop: CASSVEGSGNTGELFF. The CDR3 coding sequence is TGTGCCAGCAGCGTAGAAGGTAGCGGGAACACCGGGGAGCTGTTTTTT.